A single sample gave rise to the 15 T cell receptor beta chains below, sequenced in a study of blood T cell repertoires in COVID-19. This table comes from immunoSEQ multiplex PCR, and its TCRdb copy is limited to in-frame clones, with some not included. Of about 410,000 clones listed, 80% to 95% were seen once; the top ten hold 0.6%. Sequencing input: PBMCs or T cells enriched from blood (not recorded which). Every receptor here comes from a man between 18 and 35 years old who had recovered from COVID-19.

This chain joins TRBV5-1 and TRBJ2-1, with a tentative D call TRBD2 (5 bases). CDR1 and CDR2 from the germline V gene are SGHRS and YFSETQ. V was trimmed by 3 bases and J by 8 bases, leaving 24 bases between them. The CDR3 is 17 amino acids. This CDR3 reads CASSSGRLARPPHEQFF. The CDR3 DNA sequence: TGCGCCAGCAGCTCCGGGCGGCTAGCTAGACCCCCCCATGAGCAGTTCTTC.

The genes are TRBV5-1 and TRBJ1-4, with D possibly being TRBD1 (6 bases). V lost 0 bases and J lost 7, with 10 bases in between. The germline gives CDR1 SGHRS, CDR2 YFSETQ. CDR3 length: 14 residues. CDR3 residues: CASSLETGGEKLFF. CDR3 nucleotide sequence: TGCGCCAGCAGCTTGGAGACAGGCGGTGAAAAACTGTTTTTT.

J is TRBJ2-7 and V is TRBV30, with D tentatively TRBD1 (5 bases). This CDR3 is built from 14 residues. Trimming removed 6 bases at V and 6 bases at J, with 21 bases between. Germline CDR1 and CDR2: GTSNPN and SVGIG (reference sequence). Here the CDR3 DNA reads TGTGCCTGCATCCCGGGCGCAGGGAAGGCCGAGCAGTACTTC. Encoded protein: CACIPGAGKAEQYF.

This clone was found once. The same CDR3 also results from other DNA sequences found in this sample. V and J are TRBV27 and TRBJ1-5; D is unresolved. V lost 2 bases and J lost 1, with 6 bases in between. The CDR3 covers 14 residues. Germline CDR1 and CDR2: MNHEY and SMNVEV (reference sequence). The CDR3 sequence: CASSLAGSNQPQHF. Written as DNA, the CDR3 is TGTGCCAGCAGTTTAGCCGGGAGCAATCAGCCCCAGCATTTT.

This chain joins TRBV5-1 and TRBJ2-3; 9 nucleotides line up with TRBD2. V shed 0 bases, J shed 2 bases, and the junction held 4 bases outside the gene matches. Per germline, CDR1 SGHRS and CDR2 YFSETQ. CDR3 length: 16 residues. Written as DNA, the CDR3 is TGCGCCAGCAGCTTGGGACTAGCGGCCCTCACAGATACGCAGTATTTT. It encodes CASSLGLAALTDTQYF.

V usage is TRBV2 and J usage is TRBJ2-5, with D perhaps matching TRBD2 (6 bases). The CDR3 has 16 residues. Trimming removed 5 bases at V and 1 base at J, with 17 bases between. In germline, CDR1 is SNHLY, CDR2 FYNNEI. CDR3 sequence: CASSPMGWRVQETQYF. The CDR3 region has the DNA TGTGCCAGCAGTCCGATGGGGTGGAGGGTCCAAGAGACCCAGTACTTC. The whole variable domain, filled in from reference TRBV2 and TRBJ2-5, reads EPEVTQTPSHQVTQMGQEVILRCVPISNHLYFYWYRQILGQKVEFLVSFYNNEISEKSEIFDDQFSVERPDGSNFTLKIRSTKLEDSAMYFCASSPMGWRVQETQYFGPGTRLLVL.

The gene calls are TRBV20-1 and TRBJ1-4; D possibly corresponds to TRBD1 (5 bases). The V gene lost 3 bases and the J gene lost 2 bases, with 13 bases spanning the gap. The CDR3 is made up of 15 amino acids. From germline, CDR1 is DFQATT and CDR2 SNEGSKA (reference sequence). The CDR3 sequence: CSASSLGGTNEKLFF. CDR3 DNA sequence: TGCAGTGCTAGTTCTCTGGGGGGTACTAATGAAAAACTGTTTTTT.

J is TRBJ1-1 and V is TRBV19, with 10 bases aligning to TRBD1. The CDR3 runs to 17 residues. V trimming: 5 bases; J trimming: 6 bases; junction bases outside the gene matches: 15. Germline V gene sequence: CDR1 LNHDA, CDR2 SQIVND (reference sequence). The CDR3 nucleotides read TGTGCCAGTAGTCCGCAGGACTTGCGACAGGGGGCTGCTGAAGCTTTCTTT. Encoded protein: CASSPQDLRQGAAEAFF.

Comments on this clone: At the DNA level, this CDR3 is encoded by other sequences in the same sample as well. The chain joins TRBV29-1 to TRBJ2-5; 9 bases match TRBD1. In germline, CDR1 is SQVTM, CDR2 ANQGSEA. With 6 bases clipped from V and 1 base from J, the junction kept 0 bases outside the gene matches. This CDR3 spans 12 amino acids. The CDR3, as DNA: TGCAGCGTGGGACAGGGCCAAGAGACCCAGTACTTC. This encodes CSVGQGQETQYF.

Worth noting for this clone: An end of the junction does not agree with germline; a read error may underlie this. The CDR3 reads CASREDSMNTEAFF. DNA for the CDR3: TGTGCCAGCAGGGAAGACAGCATGAACACTGAAGCTTTCTTT. The gene calls are TRBV2 and TRBJ1-1; a possible D gene is TRBD1 (5 bases). This CDR3 has 14 residues. Germline CDR1 SNHLY, CDR2 FYNNEI.

The V and J genes are TRBV28 and TRBJ2-3; 9 bases are shared with TRBD2. V lost 4 bases to trimming and J lost 3 bases; unmatched junction nucleotides: 2. The CDR3 has 14 residues. The germline CDR1 and CDR2 sequences are MDHEN and SYDVKM. CDR3 coding DNA: TGTGCCAGCAGTTATCTAGCGGGAACAGATACGCAGTATTTT. It encodes CASSYLAGTDTQYF.

This clone was picked up one time. CDR3 loop: CASRTGLDTEAFF. CDR3 nucleotides: TGTGCCAGCCGGACAGGGTTGGACACTGAAGCTTTCTTT. The chain recombines TRBV10-3 with TRBJ1-1; 8 positions agree with TRBD1. The length of the CDR3 is 13 residues. V shed 10 bases, J shed 3 bases, and the junction held 7 bases outside the gene matches. CDR1 and CDR2 from the germline V gene are ENHRY and SYGVKD.

The V call is TRBV9, the J call TRBJ1-6; no clear D. CDR3 size: 15 residues. Germline V gene sequence: CDR1 SGDLS, CDR2 YYNGEE. Trimming removed 0 bases at V and 5 bases at J, with 9 bases between. Here the CDR3 DNA reads TGTGCCAGCAGCGTAGATCCGGGTGATAATTCACCCCTCCACTTT. Protein: CASSVDPGDNSPLHF.

The count of this clone is one. CDR3 protein: CASSSLTSGVTYNEQFF. CDR3 DNA sequence: TGTGCCAGCAGTTCGTTAACTAGCGGAGTAACCTACAATGAGCAGTTCTTC. V usage is TRBV27 and J usage is TRBJ2-1; 8 bases agree with TRBD2. V lost 4 bases and J lost 2; bases outside the gene matches: 10. Looked up from germline, CDR1 is MNHEY and CDR2 is SMNVEV (reference sequence). The CDR3 covers 17 residues.

This sequence joins TRBV5-1 and TRBJ1-6; D is perhaps TRBD1 (5 bases). The CDR3 loop spans 14 amino acids. Germline V gives CDR1 SGHRS, CDR2 YFSETQ. Between the trimmed V and J ends, which lost 4 bases and 5 bases, there was a span of 10 bases. In DNA, the CDR3 is TGCGCCAGCAGCGCTGACAGCCATAATTCACCCCTCCACTTT. Its protein is CASSADSHNSPLHF.